The 12 T cell receptor beta chains below all came from one sample that was sequenced in a study of identical twins. One entry per CDR3 protein results from TCRdb running MiXCR on the 5' RACE reads. This table has a few hundred thousand distinct CDR3 sequences, approximately 9.6% appearing once. The same sample was also used in a study of yellow fever vaccine responses in identical twins.

Sequencing was performed on PBMCs. All receptors derive from a young woman in good health.

This clonotype showed up many times. The chain recombines TRBV15 with TRBJ2-7; 12 bases match TRBD2. V trimming: 4 bases; J trimming: 7 bases; junction bases outside the gene matches: 14. Germline assignment: CDR1 LNHNV and CDR2 YYDKDF (reference sequence). The CDR3 consists of 17 residues. This chain's CDR3 is CATSKGKLAGGWGEQYF. Written as DNA, the CDR3 is TGTGCCACCAGCAAAGGCAAGCTAGCGGGAGGGTGGGGAGAGCAGTACTTC.

V is TRBV29-1 and J is TRBJ1-2; the D is unclear. Trimming took 4 bases from V and 7 from J, leaving 10 bases between them. Germline lookup yields CDR1 SQVTM and CDR2 ANQGSEA. The CDR3 is 11 amino acids. In nucleotides, the CDR3 is TGCAGCGTTGCCTCGGGTAGTGGCTACACCTTC. It codes for CSVASGSGYTF. The full variable domain, with the rest looked up from reference TRBV29-1 and TRBJ1-2, is SAVISQKPSRDICQRGTSLTIQCQVDSQVTMMFWYRQQPGQSLTLIATANQGSEATYESGFVIDKFPISRPNLTFSTLTVSNMSPEDSSIYLCSVASGSGYTFGSGTRLTVV.

About this clonotype: One end of the junction fails to match germline, which may point to a read error. The chain links TRBV12-3 or TRBV12-4 to TRBJ2-7; D gene ambiguous. CDR3 length equals 12 residues. CDR3 DNA sequence: TGTGCCAGCAGTTTAGGCGGCCCAAGGGTGGACTTC. Residues: CASSLGGPRVDF.

This clonotype was seen only a few times. This sequence joins TRBV11-2 and TRBJ2-3, with D perhaps matching TRBD1 or TRBD2 (6 bases each). Per the germline V gene, CDR1 is SGHAT and CDR2 is FQNNGV. V was pared by 5 bases and J by 2 bases, with 23 bases between. This CDR3 is 18 amino acids long. The CDR3 nucleotides are TGTGCCAGCAGCACAATAGAGATTACAGGGAGGCACACAGATACGCAGTATTTT. As protein: CASSTIEITGRHTDTQYF.

This clonotype occurred a few times. V is TRBV11-2 and J is TRBJ2-2; TRBD1 matches at 8 bases. The CDR3 totals 20 residues. With 0 bases clipped from V and 0 bases from J, the junction kept 12 bases outside the gene matches. Germline-derived CDR1 and CDR2 are SGHAT and FQNNGV. CDR3 protein: CASSLDPSRQGPSNTGELFF. DNA for the CDR3: TGTGCCAGCAGCTTAGATCCCTCTCGACAGGGGCCCTCGAACACCGGGGAGCTGTTTTTT.

This clonotype occurred a few times. This chain joins TRBV7-2 and TRBJ2-7, with TRBD2 matching 8 bases. Germline loops: CDR1 SGHTA, CDR2 FQGNSA. V lost 5 bases to trimming and J lost 2 bases; unmatched junction nucleotides: 8. The CDR3 extends over 15 amino acids. In nucleotides, the CDR3 is TGTGCCAGCAGCCCGGGAGGGAGGGTGCCCTACGAGCAGTACTTC. This codes for CASSPGGRVPYEQYF.

The J gene is TRBJ2-1, the V gene TRBV7-9; D is uncertain. Germline CDR1 SEHNR, CDR2 FQNEAQ (reference sequence). V was clipped by 0 bases and J by 5 bases, with 17 bases between them. This CDR3 contains 17 residues. DNA of the CDR3: TGTGCCAGCAGCTTAGCGCAGAAGTTCTCGGGCGACAATGAGCAGTTCTTC. The encoded protein is CASSLAQKFSGDNEQFF.

Concerning this clonotype itself: One end of the junction fails to match germline, which may point to a read error. The rearrangement uses TRBV2 and TRBJ1-5; D gene uncertain. Germline CDR1 SNHLY, CDR2 FYNNEI. The CDR3 consists of 14 residues. Here the CDR3 reads CASSEELFNQPQHF. In DNA, the CDR3 is TGTGCCAGCAGCGAAGAGTTATTCAATCAGCCCCAGCATTTT.

This clonotype was detected a few times. This chain uses TRBV5-1 with TRBJ2-2; a possible D gene is TRBD2 (6 bases). V was pared by 3 bases and J by 0 bases, with 9 bases between. The CDR3 sequence is 15 residues long. Per germline, CDR1 SGHRS and CDR2 YFSETQ. The DNA of the CDR3 is TGCGCCAGCAGCTCCGGGGGAACGAACACCGGGGAGCTGTTTTTT. It is translated as CASSSGGTNTGELFF.

The V call is TRBV2, the J call TRBJ2-1; 15 bases agree with TRBD2. V was clipped by 8 bases and J by 0 bases; unmatched bases: 8. CDR3 size: 18 residues. In germline, CDR1 is SNHLY, CDR2 FYNNEI. Here the CDR3 DNA reads TGTGCCAGCGCCTCGGGACTAGCGGGGGGAAGCTCCTACAATGAGCAGTTCTTC. It codes for CASASGLAGGSSYNEQFF.

This clonotype was counted only a few times. The J gene is TRBJ2-7, the V gene TRBV5-5; D unclear. The CDR3 loop spans 15 amino acids. V was shortened by 0 bases and J by 2 bases, with 12 bases between the two germline ends. The germline V gene has CDR1 SGHKS and CDR2 YYEKEE (reference sequence). CDR3 sequence reads: CASSLDRSSTYEQYF. CDR3 nucleotides: TGTGCCAGCAGCTTGGATCGGAGTTCAACCTACGAGCAGTACTTC.

This CDR3 reads CAWSRGGGQPQHF. The DNA for the CDR3 is TGTGCCTGGAGTAGAGGGGGCGGTCAGCCCCAGCATTTT. The chain combines TRBV30 with TRBJ1-5; 7 positions agree with TRBD1. Germline V lookup: CDR1 GTSNPN, CDR2 SVGIG (reference sequence). V dropped 2 bases and J dropped 6; count of bases not matched to a gene: 4. The CDR3 length is 13 residues. Drawing the rest from reference TRBV30 and TRBJ1-5, the complete variable domain is SQTIHQWPATLVQPVGSPLSLECTVEGTSNPNLYWYRQAAGRGLQLLFYSVGIGQISSEVPQNLSASRPQDRQFILSSKKLLLSDSGFYLCAWSRGGGQPQHFGDGTRLSIL.